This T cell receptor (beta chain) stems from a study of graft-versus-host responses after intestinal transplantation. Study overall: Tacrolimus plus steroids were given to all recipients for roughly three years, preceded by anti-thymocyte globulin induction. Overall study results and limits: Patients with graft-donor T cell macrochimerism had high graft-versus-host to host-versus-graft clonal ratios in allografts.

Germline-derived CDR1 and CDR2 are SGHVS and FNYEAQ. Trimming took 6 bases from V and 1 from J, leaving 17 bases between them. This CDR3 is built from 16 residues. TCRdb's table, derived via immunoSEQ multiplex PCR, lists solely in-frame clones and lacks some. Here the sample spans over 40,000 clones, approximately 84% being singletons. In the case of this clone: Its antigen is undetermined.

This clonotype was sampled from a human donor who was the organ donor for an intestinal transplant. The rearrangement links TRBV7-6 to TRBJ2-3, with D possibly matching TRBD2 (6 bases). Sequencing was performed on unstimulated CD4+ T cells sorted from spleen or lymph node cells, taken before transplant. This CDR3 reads CASSVISSGGTDTQYF. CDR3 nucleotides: TGTGCCAGCAGTGTTATTTCGTCGGGGGGCACAGATACGCAGTATTTT.